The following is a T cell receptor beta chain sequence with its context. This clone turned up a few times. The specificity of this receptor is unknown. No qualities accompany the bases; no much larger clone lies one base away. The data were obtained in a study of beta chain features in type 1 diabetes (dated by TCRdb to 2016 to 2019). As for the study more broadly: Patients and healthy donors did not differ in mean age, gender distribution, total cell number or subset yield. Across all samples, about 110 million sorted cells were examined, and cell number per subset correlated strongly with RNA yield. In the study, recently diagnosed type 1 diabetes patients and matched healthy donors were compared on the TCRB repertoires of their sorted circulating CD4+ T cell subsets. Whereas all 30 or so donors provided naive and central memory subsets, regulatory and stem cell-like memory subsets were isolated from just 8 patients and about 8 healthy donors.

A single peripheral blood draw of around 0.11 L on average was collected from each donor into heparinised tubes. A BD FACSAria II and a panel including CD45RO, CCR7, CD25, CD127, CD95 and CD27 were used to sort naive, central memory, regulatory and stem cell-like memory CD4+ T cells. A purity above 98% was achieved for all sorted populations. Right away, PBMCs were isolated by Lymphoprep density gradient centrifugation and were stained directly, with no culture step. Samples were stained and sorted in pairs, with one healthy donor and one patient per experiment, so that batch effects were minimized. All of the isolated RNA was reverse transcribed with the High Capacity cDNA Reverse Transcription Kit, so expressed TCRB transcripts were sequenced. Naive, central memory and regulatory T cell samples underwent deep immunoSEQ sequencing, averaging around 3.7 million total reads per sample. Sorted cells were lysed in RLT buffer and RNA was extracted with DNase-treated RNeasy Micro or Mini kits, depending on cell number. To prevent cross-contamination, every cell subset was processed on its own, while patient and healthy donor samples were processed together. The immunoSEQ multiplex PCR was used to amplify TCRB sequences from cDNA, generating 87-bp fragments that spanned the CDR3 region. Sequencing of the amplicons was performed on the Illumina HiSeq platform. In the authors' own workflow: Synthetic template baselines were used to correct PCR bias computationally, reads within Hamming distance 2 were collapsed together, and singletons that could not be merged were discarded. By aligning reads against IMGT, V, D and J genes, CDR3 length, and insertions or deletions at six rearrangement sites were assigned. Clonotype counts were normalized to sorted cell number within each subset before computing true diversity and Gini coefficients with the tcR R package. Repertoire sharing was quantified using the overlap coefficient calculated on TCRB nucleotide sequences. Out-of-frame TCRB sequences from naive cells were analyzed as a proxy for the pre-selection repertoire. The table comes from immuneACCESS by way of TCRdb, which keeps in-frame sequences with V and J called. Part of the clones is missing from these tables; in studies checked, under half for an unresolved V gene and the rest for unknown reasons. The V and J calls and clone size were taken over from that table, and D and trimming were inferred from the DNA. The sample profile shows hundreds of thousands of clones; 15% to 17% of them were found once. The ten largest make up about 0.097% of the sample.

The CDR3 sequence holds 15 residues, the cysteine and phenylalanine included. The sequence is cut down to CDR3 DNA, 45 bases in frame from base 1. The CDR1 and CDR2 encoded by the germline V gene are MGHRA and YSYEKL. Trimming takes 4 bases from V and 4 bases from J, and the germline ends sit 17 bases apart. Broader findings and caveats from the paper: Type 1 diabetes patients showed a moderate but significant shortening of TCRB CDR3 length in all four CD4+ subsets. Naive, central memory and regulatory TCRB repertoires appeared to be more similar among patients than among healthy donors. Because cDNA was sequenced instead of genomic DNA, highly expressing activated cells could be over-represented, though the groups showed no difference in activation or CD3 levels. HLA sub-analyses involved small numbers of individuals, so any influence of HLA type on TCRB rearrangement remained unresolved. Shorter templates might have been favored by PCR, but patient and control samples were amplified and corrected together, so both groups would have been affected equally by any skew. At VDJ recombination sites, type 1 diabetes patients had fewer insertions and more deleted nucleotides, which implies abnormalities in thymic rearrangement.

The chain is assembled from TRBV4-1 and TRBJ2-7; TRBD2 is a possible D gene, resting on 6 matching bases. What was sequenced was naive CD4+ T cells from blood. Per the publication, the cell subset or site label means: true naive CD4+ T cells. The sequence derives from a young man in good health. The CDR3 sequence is CASSLVVAAKYEQYF. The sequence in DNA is TGCGCCAGCAGCCTCGTTGTAGCGGCTAAGTACGAGCAGTACTTC.